One T cell receptor (beta chain) is described in this entry. The CDR3 covers 15 residues. The ends lost 5 bases at V and 2 bases at J; junction bases unmatched: 4. The V gene's germline CDR1 is SGHVS and CDR2 FQNEAQ. These data come from a study of blood T cell repertoires in COVID-19. The wider study: Acute and convalescent COVID-19 samples came from the United States, Italy and Spain. In each case, the material was cDNA or gDNA derived from T cells, B-cell-depleted T cells, or PBMCs.

Study processing details: Amplification from reference gene primers served as the basis for estimated nucleated cell counts. Only in-frame clones appear in the TCRdb table, and some are missing; sequencing was by immunoSEQ multiplex PCR. That table is the source of V, J and clone size, and D and trimming were worked out from the DNA. The table includes 200,000 to 250,000 clones, about nine tenths detected once. The clonotype originates from a woman aged 40 to 49 with acute or convalescent COVID-19. Material: peripheral blood. V is TRBV7-8 and J is TRBJ1-5, with 9 bases identical to TRBD1. CDR3 coding DNA: TGTGCCAGCAGCCTTGGGACAGGGCGCAATCAGCCCCAGCATTTT. Translated: CASSLGTGRNQPQHF.